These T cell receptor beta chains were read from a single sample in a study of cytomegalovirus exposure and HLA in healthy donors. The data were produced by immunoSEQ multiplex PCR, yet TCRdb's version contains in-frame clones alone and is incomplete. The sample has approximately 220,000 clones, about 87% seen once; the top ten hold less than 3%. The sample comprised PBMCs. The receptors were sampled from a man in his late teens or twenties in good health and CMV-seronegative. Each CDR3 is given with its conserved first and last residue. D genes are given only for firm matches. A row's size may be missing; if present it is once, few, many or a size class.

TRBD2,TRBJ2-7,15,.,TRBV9,TGTGCCAGCAGCCCTAGCGGGGGGCCAGCCTACGAGCAGTACTTC,CASSPSGGPAYEQYF
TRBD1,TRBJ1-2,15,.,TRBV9,TGTGCCAGCAGCCCCGGGACAGGGGTTACCTATGGCTACACCTTC,CASSPGTGVTYGYTF
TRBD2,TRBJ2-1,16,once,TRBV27,TGTGCCAGCAGTTTCCGCCTAGCGGGGCAATACAATGAGCAGTTCTTC,CASSFRLAGQYNEQFF
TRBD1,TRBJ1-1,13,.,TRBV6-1,TGTGCCAGCAGTCGACAGGGGCGGACTGAAGCTTTCTTT,CASSRQGRTEAFF
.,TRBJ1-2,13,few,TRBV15,TGTGCCACCAGCAGAACGGGGATCTATGGCTACACCTTC,CATSRTGIYGYTF
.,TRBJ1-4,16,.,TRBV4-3,TGCGCCAGCAGCCATTCACTGGCGACTCTTAATGAAAAACTGTTTTTT,CASSHSLATLNEKLFF
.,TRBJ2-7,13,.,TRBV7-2,TGTGCCAGCAGCTTAGGCGCGTCCTACGAGCAGTACTTC,CASSLGASYEQYF
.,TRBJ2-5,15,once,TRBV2,TGTGCCAGCAGTGAACAGAGCCCTAGCTATGGGACCCAGTACTTC,CASSEQSPSYGTQYF
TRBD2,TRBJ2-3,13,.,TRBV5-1,TGCGCCAGCAGCGGACTAGCGGCAGATACGCAGTATTTT,CASSGLAADTQYF
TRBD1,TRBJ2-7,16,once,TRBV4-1,TGCGCCAGCAGCCGGCCGGCTGGACAGGTTAACTACGAGCAGTACTTC,CASSRPAGQVNYEQYF
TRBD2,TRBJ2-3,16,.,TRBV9,TGTGCCAGCAGCGTAGTGACTAGCGGGAAGATAGATACGCAGTATTTT,CASSVVTSGKIDTQYF
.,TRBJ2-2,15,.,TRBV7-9,TGTGCCAGCCGTGGCGATCAGGGGATGAACGGGGAGCTGTTTTTT,CASRGDQGMNGELFF
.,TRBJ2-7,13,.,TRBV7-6,TGTGCCCACTTGACGGGGTCCTTCTACGAGCAGTACTTC,CAHLTGSFYEQYF
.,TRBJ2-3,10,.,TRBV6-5,TGCGGGGTGGGCACAGATACGCAGTATTTT,CGVGTDTQYF
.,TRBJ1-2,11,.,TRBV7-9,TGTGCCAGCAGGGAGCGTTACGGCTACACCTTC,CASRERYGYTF
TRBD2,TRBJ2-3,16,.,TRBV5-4,TGTGCCAGCAGCGCTCCTACTAGCGGGCCACAGGATACGCAGTATTTT,CASSAPTSGPQDTQYF
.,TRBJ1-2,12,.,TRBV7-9,TGTGCCAGCAGTCCGCTAAACTATGGCTACACCTTC,CASSPLNYGYTF
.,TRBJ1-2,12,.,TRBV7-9,TGTGCCAGCAGCTTAGAAACAGGGAGTCAGTCCTTC,CASSLETGSQSF
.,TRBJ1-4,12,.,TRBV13,TGTGCCAGCAGCGCAGAGGGTGAAAAACTGTTTTTT,CASSAEGEKLFF
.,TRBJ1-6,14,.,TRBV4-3,TGCGCCAGCAGCCGCCAGACTAGAAATTCACCCCTCCACTTT,CASSRQTRNSPLHF
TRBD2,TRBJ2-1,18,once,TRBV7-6,TGTGCCAGCAGCCCCGCCGAACTGACTAGCGGGAGTAGGAATGAGCAGTTCTTC,CASSPAELTSGSRNEQFF
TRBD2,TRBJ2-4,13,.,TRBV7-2,TGTGCCAGCAGCCAGAAGCGGGAGGGCCGAGCGTACTTC,CASSQKREGRAYF
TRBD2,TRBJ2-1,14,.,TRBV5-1,TGCGCCAGCAGCCCTGGGACTAGCGGCAATGAGCAGTTCTTC,CASSPGTSGNEQFF
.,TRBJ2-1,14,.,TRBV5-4,TGTGCCAGCAGCCCCCAGGGGTGGGACAATGAGCAGTTCTTC,CASSPQGWDNEQFF
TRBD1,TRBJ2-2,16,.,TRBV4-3,TGCGCCAGCAGCCAAGACGGGGCAGGGGGATCCGGGGAGCTGTTTTTT,CASSQDGAGGSGELFF
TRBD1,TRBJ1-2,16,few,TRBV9,TGTGCCAGCAGCTACTCCGGGACAGGGGCGATCTATGGCTACACCTTC,CASSYSGTGAIYGYTF
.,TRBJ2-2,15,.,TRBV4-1,TGCGCCAGCCCGGAGGTGTGGGCGCTCACCGGGGAGCTGTTTTTT,CASPEVWALTGELFF
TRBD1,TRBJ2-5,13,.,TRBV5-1,TGCGCCAGCAACAGGGGGTCCCAAGAGACCCAGTACTTC,CASNRGSQETQYF
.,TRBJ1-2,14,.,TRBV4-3,TGCGCCAGCAGCCGCCTGGTTGGAGGCTATGGCTACACCTTC,CASSRLVGGYGYTF
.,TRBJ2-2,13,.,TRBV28,TGTGCCAGCAGTTGGATAGCTCCCGGGGAGCTGTTTTTT,CASSWIAPGELFF
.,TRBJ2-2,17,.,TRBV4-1,TGCGCCAGCAGCCCATATTGGGGGACAACGAACACCGGGGAGCTGTTTTTT,CASSPYWGTTNTGELFF
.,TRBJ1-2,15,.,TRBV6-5,TGTGCCAGCAGCCTTCGGACATACGCTAACTATGGCTACACCTTC,CASSLRTYANYGYTF
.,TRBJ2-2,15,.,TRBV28,TGTGCCAGCAGTTCCGTCTTGAGGAACACCGGGGAGCTGTTTTTT,CASSSVLRNTGELFF
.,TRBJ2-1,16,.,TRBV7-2,TGTGCCAGCAGCTTAGCGTCAGGGTTGGGTCGGGATGAGCAGTTCTTC,CASSLASGLGRDEQFF
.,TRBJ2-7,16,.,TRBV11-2,TGTGCCAGCAGCTTAGTCGCTCGGGGTTACACCTACGAGCAGTACTTC,CASSLVARGYTYEQYF
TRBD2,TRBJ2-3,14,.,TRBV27,TGTGCCAGTAGCGGGGGGTCTTTCGCAGATACGCAGTATTTT,CASSGGSFADTQYF
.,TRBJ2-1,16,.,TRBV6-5,TGTGCCAGCAGTTACTCGGGCAGGCGCTCCTACAATGAGCAGTTCTTC,CASSYSGRRSYNEQFF
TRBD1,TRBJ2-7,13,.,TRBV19,TGTGCCAGTAGTCCCGGACCAGGGGGCGAGCAGTACTTC,CASSPGPGGEQYF
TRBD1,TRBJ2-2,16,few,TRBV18,TGTGCCAGCTCACCTGCACAGGGGGCGAACACCGGGGAGCTGTTTTTT,CASSPAQGANTGELFF
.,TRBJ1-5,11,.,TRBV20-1,TGCAGTGCTAGGGGAGATCAGCCCCAGCATTTT,CSARGDQPQHF
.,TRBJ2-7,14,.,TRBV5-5,TGTGCCAGCGAAGAGGGCAGAGGAGCCTACGAGCAGTACTTC,CASEEGRGAYEQYF
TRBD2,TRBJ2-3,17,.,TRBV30,TGTGCCTGGAGTGTAAGAAGGACTAGCGGGAGCACAGATACGCAGTATTTT,CAWSVRRTSGSTDTQYF
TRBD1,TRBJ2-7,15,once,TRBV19,TGTGCCAGTAGTTCCAGGACAGGGGAGGGCTACGAGCAGTACTTC,CASSSRTGEGYEQYF
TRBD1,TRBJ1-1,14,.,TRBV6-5,TGTGCCGTTTACCTTCAGGGGGCGAACACTGAAGCTTTCTTT,CAVYLQGANTEAFF